This TCR beta chain emerged from a study of shared clonotypes between healthy human individuals. Findings of the study overall: Investigators collected only blood, and repertoires in tissues likely differ.

Regarding this clone: Its antigen is unidentified. A junction end diverges from the germline sequence, so it may reflect a read error.

Per germline, CDR1 GTSNPN and CDR2 SVGIG (reference sequence). The CDR3 has 11 residues. As originally analysed: ImmunoSEQ sequences covered only the junction and lacked quality scores; filtering therefore differed. Sequencing was performed with immunoSEQ multiplex PCR; in TCRdb, only in-frame clones are kept and a portion is missing. The DNA gave D and trimming, while V, J and clone size come from that table. The sample contains some 530,000 clones, 81% of which appear only once. This receptor was taken from a woman aged 40 to 50 in good health. Some clones in this sample may be carry-over from other donors' samples. This chain connects TRBV30 to TRBJ2-3; 11 nucleotides align to TRBD2. The sample comprised PBMCs. The DNA of the CDR3 is TGTGCCGCCGGGACTAGCGGATACGCAGTATTT. This codes for CAAGTSGYAVF.